The next 25 T cell receptor beta chains were all read from a single sample in a study of graft-versus-host responses after intestinal transplantation (dated by TCRdb to the early 2020s). Receptor amplification or capture employed the immunoSEQ multiplex PCR assay. TCRdb obtained this table from immuneACCESS and retained in-frame rearrangements with V and J assigned. These tables miss some clones; where compared with another copy, unresolved V genes account for less than half of the shortfall, and the remainder is unexplained. For this sample there are approximately 8,200 clones; around 97% appear just once. The ten largest make up 0.24% of the sample. This material consisted of PBMCs, taken 23 days after intestinal transplant. The receptors were sampled from a human patient who received an intestinal transplant, so some T cells may come from the graft donor.

V is TRBV7-9 and J is TRBJ2-1, with a weak D call TRBD2 (6 bases). The CDR3 runs 14 residues. Germline V gene lookup returns CDR1 SEHNR and CDR2 FQNEAQ (reference sequence). V was pared by 4 bases and J by 9 bases, with 16 bases between. This chain's CDR3 is CASSSQTSSIEQFF. The CDR3 nucleotides are TGTGCCAGCAGCTCCCAGACTAGTTCTATTGAGCAGTTCTTC.

This chain joins TRBV18 and TRBJ2-3; D gene ambiguous. V gave up 3 bases and J gave up 0 bases, with 10 bases separating them. Germline V lookup: CDR1 KGHSH, CDR2 LQKENI. The CDR3 totals 15 residues. The CDR3 here is CASSPTSFSTDTQYF. In DNA, the CDR3 is TGTGCCAGCTCACCCACCAGCTTTAGCACAGATACGCAGTATTTT.

The chain uses TRBV5-1 and TRBJ1-4; 10 bases match TRBD1. The CDR3 runs to 15 residues. Looked up from germline, CDR1 is SGHRS and CDR2 is YFSETQ. The junction had 3 bases not matched to a gene; V was cut back by 4 bases and J by 3 bases. The CDR3 DNA reads as TGCGCCAGCAGCCTCGGACAGGGGGCTAATGAAAAACTGTTTTTT. Translating it yields CASSLGQGANEKLFF.

V gene TRBV28 combines with J gene TRBJ2-5; 10 nucleotides agree with TRBD2. The better agreement between TRBJ2-7 and the DNA end casts doubt on the J call. Germline V gene data show CDR1 as MDHEN and CDR2 as SYDVKM. This CDR3 comprises 15 residues. CDR3 bases: TGTGCCAGCAGTCCCCTAGCGGGAGCTCTCTACGAGCAGTACTTC. Translated, it gives CASSPLAGALYEQYF.

The chain couples TRBV6-7 to TRBJ1-3; the match to TRBD1 covers 9 bases. TRBV6-7 is sorted into the ORF group, with uncertain function. V was pared by 0 bases and J by 4 bases, with 7 bases of the junction left unmatched. The CDR3 runs to 17 residues. CDR3: CASSYSTGTGRGNTIYF. The CDR3 DNA is TGTGCCAGCAGTTACTCAACCGGGACAGGGAGGGGAAACACCATATATTTT.

V usage is TRBV4-1 and J usage is TRBJ1-2, with TRBD1 as a possible D gene (5 bases). The CDR3 has 16 amino acids. From germline, CDR1 is MGHRA and CDR2 YSYEKL. Trimming stripped 0 bases from V and 8 bases from J, with 19 bases between. The CDR3 loop reads CASSQDAGRAIEGYTF. The CDR3 DNA is TGCGCCAGCAGCCAAGATGCAGGCAGGGCGATAGAAGGCTACACCTTC.

V and J are TRBV5-6 and TRBJ2-4, with 8 bases lining up with TRBD1. There are 15 residues in the CDR3. The germline V gene encodes CDR1 SGHDT and CDR2 YYEEEE. Germline trimming cut 2 bases from V and 7 bases from J; bases unmatched to any gene: 8. CDR3 nucleotide sequence: TGTGCCAGCAGCTTCGAAGGGACAGGCTATAACATTCAGTACTTC. Residues: CASSFEGTGYNIQYF.

V gene TRBV9 combines with J gene TRBJ2-7; a possible D gene is TRBD2 (5 bases). The germline V and J ends were trimmed by 0 bases and 1 base, with 5 bases remaining between them. In germline, CDR1 is SGDLS, CDR2 YYNGEE. CDR3 length: 13 amino acids. The CDR3 here is CASSVGTSYEQYF. The CDR3 nucleotides are TGTGCCAGCAGCGTAGGGACTTCCTACGAGCAGTACTTC.

The chain recombines TRBV28 with TRBJ1-5; no clear D gene. V was cut by 2 bases and J by 7 bases, with 15 bases left in between. This CDR3 comprises 15 residues. The germline CDR1 and CDR2 sequences are MDHEN and SYDVKM. CDR3 sequence (DNA): TGTGCCAGCAGTTTAATCGGTCCTTCGGCCCAGCCCCAGCATTTT. Its protein product is CASSLIGPSAQPQHF.

The V call is TRBV2, the J call TRBJ1-1; D might be TRBD1 (6 bases). The length of the CDR3 is 16 residues. V lost 5 bases to trimming and J lost 1 base, with 17 bases between them. Germline V gene lookup returns CDR1 SNHLY and CDR2 FYNNEI. The CDR3 bases are TGTGCCAGCAGTCAAGAGATTCAGGGGTCGAACACTGAAGCTTTCTTT. Its protein product is CASSQEIQGSNTEAFF.

J is TRBJ2-7 and V is TRBV11-2, with D unresolved. CDR3 size: 12 residues. Between the trimmed V and J ends, which lost 5 bases and 2 bases, there was a span of 7 bases. Germline CDR1 and CDR2: SGHAT and FQNNGV. The CDR3 bases are TGTGCCAGCAGCCATGACACCTACGAGCAGTACTTC. Protein product: CASSHDTYEQYF.

J is TRBJ2-7 and V is TRBV29-1, with unresolved D. Germline CDR1 is SQVTM and CDR2 is ANQGSEA. The CDR3 runs 13 residues. V was shortened by 4 bases and J by 4 bases, with 14 bases between the two germline ends. Written as DNA, the CDR3 is TGCAGCGTTGGACCGCGTGCGCTGTACGAGCAGTACTTC. This codes for CSVGPRALYEQYF.

The chain couples TRBV28 to TRBJ2-1; TRBD2 agrees at 9 bases. Germline V gene lookup returns CDR1 MDHEN and CDR2 SYDVKM. V lost 6 bases, J lost 8 bases, and 11 bases stayed unmatched. The CDR3 spans 15 residues. The CDR3, as DNA: TGTGCCAGCAGCCCCGGACTAGCGTTGGGGGATGAGCAGTTCTTC. It is translated as CASSPGLALGDEQFF.

The chain has TRBV28 and TRBJ1-2, with 7 bases lining up with TRBD1. Trimming at V came to 7 bases and at J to 1 base, leaving 3 bases not matched to a gene. CDR1 and CDR2 from the germline V gene are MDHEN and SYDVKM. This CDR3 is built from 13 residues. The CDR3 here is CASIPGGNYGYTF. As DNA, the CDR3 is TGTGCCAGCATACCAGGGGGTAACTATGGCTACACCTTC.

The chain employs TRBV11-2 and TRBJ2-7, with a possible D match to TRBD2 (6 bases). The length of the CDR3 is 13 residues. Trimming shortened V by 8 bases and J by 2 bases, and 13 bases separated the two germline ends. Germline CDR1 is SGHAT and CDR2 is FQNNGV. This chain's CDR3 is CASDGTLTYEQYF. CDR3 DNA: TGTGCCAGCGACGGGACTCTTACCTACGAGCAGTACTTC.

The chain is built from TRBV6-1 and TRBJ1-6, with 7 positions matching TRBD1. The V and J ends lost 5 bases and 10 bases, in that order; junction bases with no gene match: 8. Looked up from germline, CDR1 is MNHNS and CDR2 is SASEGT. This CDR3 contains 14 residues. The CDR3 nucleotides read TGTGCCAGCAGTACGGGACAGTCGATCTCACCCCTCCACTTT. It specifies CASSTGQSISPLHF.

The J gene is TRBJ2-7, the V gene TRBV30, with 12 bases lining up with TRBD2. After removal of 0 bases from V and 4 bases from J, the junction contained 7 bases not matched to a gene. This CDR3 is built from 16 residues. From germline, CDR1 is GTSNPN and CDR2 SVGIG (reference sequence). CDR3 coding DNA: TGTGCCTGGAGTGTACGCGGACTAGCGGGATCATACGAGCAGTACTTC. Translating gives CAWSVRGLAGSYEQYF. The full variable domain, its missing parts supplied by reference TRBV30 and TRBJ2-7, is SQTIHQWPATLVQPVGSPLSLECTVEGTSNPNLYWYRQAAGRGLQLLFYSVGIGQISSEVPQNLSASRPQDRQFILSSKKLLLSDSGFYLCAWSVRGLAGSYEQYFGPGTRLTVT.

DNA of the CDR3: TGTGCCTGGAGTGTCCGGGGGGTTGGAATCGAGACCCAGTACTTC. Amino acids: CAWSVRGVGIETQYF. The J gene is TRBJ2-5, the V gene TRBV30; 7 bases agree with TRBD2. Germline trimming cut 0 bases from V and 5 bases from J; bases unmatched to any gene: 9. Germline CDR1 is GTSNPN and CDR2 is SVGIG (reference sequence). This CDR3 is built from 15 residues.

J is TRBJ2-5 and V is TRBV25-1; D is unclear. The CDR3 runs 14 residues. The germline V gene encodes CDR1 MGHDK and CDR2 SYGVNS. With 2 bases removed from V and 1 base from J, the gap between germline ends came to 8 bases. The CDR3 DNA sequence: TGTGCCAGCAGTGAAGTCGATGCCCAAGAGACCCAGTACTTC. Its translation is CASSEVDAQETQYF.

The chain links TRBV4-2 to TRBJ2-1; D perhaps matches TRBD1 (5 bases). This CDR3 is built from 14 residues. The germline V gene encodes CDR1 LGHNA and CDR2 YNFKEQ. With 2 bases removed from V and 6 bases from J, the gap between germline ends came to 11 bases. The chain's CDR3 is CASSQRWTPNEQFF. CDR3 DNA sequence: TGTGCCAGCAGCCAAAGGTGGACACCCAATGAGCAGTTCTTC.

The rearrangement joins TRBV6-6 to TRBJ1-2; a weak D match, TRBD1 (5 bases). Deletions cut 5 bases from V and 7 bases from J, with 14 bases between. This CDR3 has 13 amino acids. Germline V gene lookup returns CDR1 MNHNY and CDR2 SVGAGI (reference sequence). The CDR3 nucleotides are TGTGCCAGCAGTCGTGACAGACTCCCTGGCTACACCTTC. This translates into CASSRDRLPGYTF.

In this sample, this clone turned up once. The chain recombines TRBV10-2 with TRBJ2-1; tentative D call: TRBD1 (5 bases). Trimming pared 6 bases from V and 2 bases from J, leaving 8 bases between. Germline lookup yields CDR1 WSHSY and CDR2 SAAADI. The CDR3 is 13 residues long. This chain's CDR3 is CASSTGAYNEQFF. For the CDR3, the DNA is TGCGCCAGCAGCACAGGAGCCTACAATGAGCAGTTCTTC.

V gene TRBV5-6 combines with J gene TRBJ2-7, with D tentatively TRBD1 (5 bases). V was shortened by 0 bases and J by 2 bases, with 9 bases between the two germline ends. Germline V CDR1 and CDR2: SGHDT, YYEEEE. CDR3 size: 14 residues. CDR3 loop: CASSLVTDPYEQYF. The CDR3 DNA sequence: TGTGCCAGCAGCTTGGTGACAGATCCCTACGAGCAGTACTTC.

About this clone itself: Compared with germline, one end of the junction differs, possibly owing to a read error. The chain has TRBV7-7 and TRBJ2-2; perhaps TRBD1 as D (6 bases). The CDR3 loop spans 16 amino acids. CDR1 and CDR2 (germline): SSHAT, FNYEAQ (reference sequence). The CDR3 bases are TGTGCTAGCAGCTTAGAAGGGGGTCTGGGTACCGGGGAGCTGTTTTTT. Protein product: CASSLEGGLGTGELFF. The full variable domain, rest sourced from reference TRBV7-7 and TRBJ2-2, is GAGVSQSPRYKVTKRGQDVTLRCDPISSHATLYWYQQALGQGPEFLTYFNYEAQPDKSGLPSDRFSAERPEGSISTLTIQRTEQRDSAMYRCASSLEGGLGTGELFFGEGSRLTVL.

V is TRBV15 and J is TRBJ2-2, with D possibly TRBD2 on 5 matching bases. CDR3 size: 16 residues. Germline V gene lookup returns CDR1 LNHNV and CDR2 YYDKDF (reference sequence). V was cut by 0 bases and J by 2 bases, with 10 bases left in between. The CDR3 DNA follows: TGTGCCACCAGCAGAGAGGCGGGCCTAAACACCGGGGAGCTGTTTTTT. It codes for CATSREAGLNTGELFF.